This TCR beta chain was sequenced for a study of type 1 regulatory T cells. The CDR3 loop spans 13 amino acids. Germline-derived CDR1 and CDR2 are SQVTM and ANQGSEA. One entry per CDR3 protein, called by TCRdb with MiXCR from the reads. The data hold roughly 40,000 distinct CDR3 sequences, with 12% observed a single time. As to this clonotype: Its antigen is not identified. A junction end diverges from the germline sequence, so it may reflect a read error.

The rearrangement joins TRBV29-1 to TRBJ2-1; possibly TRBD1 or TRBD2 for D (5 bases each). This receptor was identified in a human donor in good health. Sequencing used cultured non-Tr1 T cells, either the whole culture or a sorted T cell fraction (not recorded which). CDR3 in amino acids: CSVERGVYSEQFF. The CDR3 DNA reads TGCAGCGTTGAGAGGGGCGTTTACAGTGAGCAGTTCTTC.